This T cell receptor (beta chain) appears in the sequencing data of a study of cytomegalovirus exposure and HLA in healthy donors. The sample holds a few counts of this clone. The PCR ran on 60 Vbeta and 13 Jbeta primers. Method: immunoSEQ multiplex PCR; TCRdb's copy keeps in-frame clones and lacks some. The table lists 85,000 to 100,000 clones, roughly two thirds of them singletons. This CDR3 is built from 16 residues. Between the trimmed V and J ends, which lost 4 bases and 0 bases, there was a span of 14 bases. Germline CDR1 is SGHNT and CDR2 is YYREEE (reference sequence). Sequencing input: PBMCs. The V and J genes are TRBV5-4 and TRBJ1-3, with D perhaps matching TRBD1 (6 bases). This receptor was taken from a human donor in good health. CDR3 residues: CASSLSGVNSGNTIYF. DNA for the CDR3: TGTGCCAGCAGCCTTTCAGGGGTCAACTCTGGAAACACCATATATTTT.